The TCR beta chain described here comes from a study of CD8 T cells in cerebrospinal fluid in Alzheimer's disease. Germline CDR1 SGHRS, CDR2 YFSETQ. The CDR3 loop spans 16 amino acids. TCRdb processed the 10x single-cell sequencing reads again and assigns one entry to each CDR3 protein, with no DNA. In all, the sample yields about 1,200 distinct CDR3 sequences. No participant had an acute infectious disease, and all were physically fit. Considering frequency, this clonotype is medium-sized (0.01 to 0.1%). This clonotype originated in a human donor in good health. The chain uses TRBV5-1 and TRBJ1-3; the D call from TCRdb, TRBD1, cannot be confirmed without DNA. The sequenced sample consisted of cerebrospinal fluid. The CDR3 sequence is CASSSTGSYPGNTIYF.